One and the same sample provided the 4 T cell receptor beta chains below, sequenced in a study of Tregs in tolerant kidney transplant recipients. Sequenced by immunoSEQ multiplex PCR; TCRdb stores in-frame clones only, minus some. The data hold about 73,000 clones, with about 98% observed a single time. Source: CD4+ T cells from blood, taken before the transplant. The receptor set was obtained from a human donor who received a combined kidney and bone marrow transplant.

The genes are TRBV9 and TRBJ1-1, with unresolved D. Germline loops: CDR1 SGDLS, CDR2 YYNGEE. This CDR3 region has 14 residues. Trimming removed 1 base at V and 1 base at J, with 8 bases between. The CDR3 region has the DNA TGTGCCAGCAGCGTAACATCAGAGAACACTGAAGCTTTCTTT. Translated, it gives CASSVTSENTEAFF.

The chain recombines TRBV29-1 with TRBJ1-1; TRBD1 might be the D (6 bases). Germline V gene sequence: CDR1 SQVTM, CDR2 ANQGSEA. Trimming pared 7 bases from V and 7 bases from J, leaving 16 bases between. The CDR3 has 12 amino acids. In nucleotides, the CDR3 is TGCAGCGGAGGGGGGGGACGGGGTGAAGCTTTCTTT. Its translation is CSGGGGRGEAFF.

This clone was picked up one time. V and J are TRBV5-1 and TRBJ1-6; D uncertain. Germline CDR1 SGHRS, CDR2 YFSETQ. The CDR3 loop spans 15 amino acids. V lost 0 bases and J lost 6, with 10 bases in between. CDR3: CASSLGQVRNSPLHF. CDR3 in DNA: TGCGCCAGCAGCTTGGGCCAGGTTCGTAATTCACCCCTCCACTTT.

The chain has TRBV9 and TRBJ2-3; TRBD2 matches 8 bases. V lost 0 bases and J lost 1; bases outside the gene matches: 1. Germline V gene lookup returns CDR1 SGDLS and CDR2 YYNGEE. This CDR3 spans 15 amino acids. CDR3 sequence reads: CASSVGSGGTDTQYF. CDR3 in DNA: TGTGCCAGCAGCGTAGGTAGCGGGGGCACAGATACGCAGTATTTT.